This T cell receptor (beta chain) was documented in a study of blood T cell repertoires in COVID-19. Study in general: Sources were T cells, B-cell-depleted T cells, or PBMCs; the material itself was cDNA or gDNA.

In the original workflow: Estimates of nucleated cell counts were drawn from the amplification of reference gene primers. Some clones are missing from TCRdb's copy, which holds only in-frame ones; the method was immunoSEQ multiplex PCR. The V and J calls and clone size come from that table; D and trimming were worked out from the DNA. The sample holds approximately 250,000 clones, roughly 86% seen once. Germline lookup yields CDR1 SNHLY and CDR2 FYNNEI. Trimming left V 5 bases short and J 2 bases short, with 11 bases between. CDR3 length equals 14 residues. Material: peripheral blood. The TCR sequence derives from a woman in her fifties or sixties with COVID-19, enrolled during active disease. The chain couples TRBV2 to TRBJ2-3; D unclear. CDR3 in amino acids: CASSHLQVTDTQYF. The CDR3 DNA reads TGTGCCAGCAGTCACCTCCAGGTCACAGATACGCAGTATTTT.